A selection of T cell receptor beta chains follows, all from one sample in a study of post-analysis software for immune sequencing data. From the PCR reads, TCRdb called clonotypes with MiXCR, one entry per CDR3 protein. This repertoire shows 650,000 to 850,000 distinct CDR3 sequences, roughly 50% found once; its top ten account for about 4.8%. Sequenced input: blood. These receptors all stem from a girl under 18 with multiple sclerosis. The CDR3 runs from the conserved cysteine through the conserved F or W. The order of the fields is D gene, J gene, CDR3 length, clone size, V gene, CDR3 DNA, CDR3 protein. D genes are given only for firm matches. The size of a clone is reported for some rows only, either as once, few or many, or as a class for expanded clones.

TRBD1	TRBJ1-2	15	NA	TRBV7-2	TGTGCCAGCAGAACAACCGGGACAGGGTCGAGTGGCTACACCTTC	CASRTTGTGSSGYTF
TRBD1	TRBJ2-3	18	NA	TRBV7-3	TGTGCCAGCAGCCCAACTCTCCGGGACAGACGTAGCACAGATACGCAGTATTTT	CASSPTLRDRRSTDTQYF
NA	TRBJ2-3	14	NA	TRBV2	TGTGCCAGCAGTGAAGGTCTAGTCTCAGATACGCAGTATTTT	CASSEGLVSDTQYF
NA	TRBJ2-5	12	NA	TRBV30	TGTGCCTGGAGCGATCCCCCGGGCAGGCAGTACTTC	CAWSDPPGRQYF
TRBD2	TRBJ2-3	18	once	TRBV20-1	TGCAGTGCTAGTCCTACACTACAGACTAGCGGGAGGACAGATACGCAGTATTTT	CSASPTLQTSGRTDTQYF
TRBD2	TRBJ2-1	14	few	TRBV29-1	TGCAGCGTTGAGAACTTGCGGGGGGCCGGGGAGCAGTTCTTC	CSVENLRGAGEQFF
NA	TRBJ2-3	12	NA	TRBV9	TGTGCCAGCAGCGTAGATGGAGATACGCAGTATTTT	CASSVDGDTQYF
NA	TRBJ2-5	14	NA	TRBV20-1	TGCAGTGCTAGAGATCCCGGAGTTGGGGAGACCCAGTACTTC	CSARDPGVGETQYF
TRBD2	TRBJ2-3	16	NA	TRBV5-5	TGTGCCAGCAGCTTAGCGGGAGGAACACTCACAGATACGCAGTATTTT	CASSLAGGTLTDTQYF
NA	TRBJ1-2	13	few	TRBV27	TGTGCCAGCAGTTTGGGCAGGGCCAAAGGCTACACCTTC	CASSLGRAKGYTF
NA	TRBJ2-7	14	NA	TRBV14	TGTGCCAGCAGCCAAGATGGGGGGATCTACGAGCAGTACTTC	CASSQDGGIYEQYF
TRBD2	TRBJ2-5	15	NA	TRBV20-1	TGCAGTGCTGAGCCTGGAAGCGGGAGGGCCGAGACCCAGTACTTC	CSAEPGSGRAETQYF
TRBD2	TRBJ2-7	15	NA	TRBV7-8	TGTGCCAGCAGCTTAACCCTAGCGGGAGCCCGCGAGCAGTACTTC	CASSLTLAGAREQYF
NA	TRBJ1-2	13	NA	TRBV3-1	TGTGCCAGCAGCCAAGATCGCCTTCCCGGCTACACCTTC	CASSQDRLPGYTF
NA	TRBJ2-7	14	NA	TRBV4-2	TGTGCCAGCAGCCAAGATCGCTACGCCTACGAGCAGTACTTC	CASSQDRYAYEQYF
TRBD1	TRBJ1-4	16	NA	TRBV12-3/TRBV12-4	TGTGCCAGCAGTTCGGGACAGGGAGAAATAGAGGGAAAACTGTTTTTT	CASSSGQGEIEGKLFF
NA	TRBJ1-2	11	NA	TRBV30	TGTGCCTGGAGTGTATACTATGGCTACACCTTC	CAWSVYYGYTF
TRBD1	TRBJ1-2	14	many	TRBV12-3/TRBV12-4	TGTGCCAGCAGTACCCTGGACAGGGTTAATGGCTACACCTTC	CASSTLDRVNGYTF
NA	TRBJ2-1	14	NA	TRBV5-1	TGCGCCAGCAGCAATGGGGGCATCGTGGATGAGCAGTTCTTC	CASSNGGIVDEQFF
NA	TRBJ2-7	14	few	TRBV27	TGTGCCAGCCGTCGACACTCACCTAGCTACGAGCAGTACTTC	CASRRHSPSYEQYF
NA	TRBJ2-3	13	few	TRBV29-1	TGCAGCGTCGAGAAGGGGGGAGCAGATACGCAGTATTTT	CSVEKGGADTQYF
NA	TRBJ2-7	13	NA	TRBV20-1	TGCAGTGCTAGAGGGCCGCGGGATAACGAGCAGTACTTC	CSARGPRDNEQYF
NA	TRBJ2-7	17	NA	TRBV6-6	TGTGCCAGCAGTTACAAGCTCGGTACCGGGTTTTGTAACGAGCAGTACTTC	CASSYKLGTGFCNEQYF
NA	TRBJ2-5	14	NA	TRBV20-1	TGCAGTGCAAAGGAGGCGGGATCCGTTTCCAAGCAGTACTTC	CSAKEAGSVSKQYF
NA	TRBJ2-1	16	few	TRBV24-1	TGTGCCACCAGTGACACCCGGGGTGGCCCCTACAATGAGCAGTTCTTC	CATSDTRGGPYNEQFF
NA	TRBJ2-5	18	NA	TRBV21-1	TGTGCCAGCAGCAAAGTCGTGGGGACTAGCGGAATGGAGGAGACCCAGTACTTC	CASSKVVGTSGMEETQYF
NA	TRBJ2-3	16	few	TRBV4-2	TGTGCCAGCAGCCTTGAGACAGTGGGTATTACAGATACGCAGTATTTT	CASSLETVGITDTQYF
NA	TRBJ2-7	14	NA	TRBV6-5	TGTGCCAGCAGTTCCCAGACGGAATCCTACGAGCAGTACTTC	CASSSQTESYEQYF
NA	TRBJ2-7	14	few	TRBV20-1	TGCAGTGCTAGAGATCCGGGGGACCGGGGCGAGCAGTACTTC	CSARDPGDRGEQYF
NA	TRBJ1-2	14	NA	TRBV5-1	TGCGCCAGCAGCTTGGGCACAGACCACTATAGCTACACCTTC	CASSLGTDHYSYTF
NA	TRBJ2-1	16	few	TRBV10-3	TGTGCCATCAGTGAGTCCGTGGGAGACTCCTACAATGAGCAGTTCTTC	CAISESVGDSYNEQFF
NA	TRBJ1-4	13	NA	TRBV6-1	TGTGCCAGCAGTGGCCCTTTCGACGGGAAACTGTTTTTT	CASSGPFDGKLFF
TRBD1	TRBJ2-2	13	NA	TRBV14	TGTGCCAGCAGCTTTGACAGGGCCGGGGAGCTGTTTTTT	CASSFDRAGELFF
TRBD2	TRBJ2-1	17	once	TRBV4-1	TGCGCCAGCAGCCAAGGCGGGGGGGCTTTACTCTACAATGAGCAGTTCTTC	CASSQGGGALLYNEQFF
TRBD2	TRBJ2-7	17	once	TRBV15	TGTGCCACCAGCAGAGATTCCGGGACTACCAACTCCTACGAGCAGTACTTC	CATSRDSGTTNSYEQYF
NA	TRBJ2-5	16	NA	TRBV6-1	TGTGCCAGCAGTGAAAATAGAAACAGGGAAATCGAGACCCAGTACTTC	CASSENRNREIETQYF
NA	TRBJ2-4	11	few	TRBV29-1	TGCAGCGTTTTGGTTGAGGTCATTCAGTACTTC	CSVLVEVIQYF
NA	TRBJ2-1	15	NA	TRBV2	TGTGCCAGCAGTTCGGGACCGGGGTCCTATAGGGAGCAGTTCTTC	CASSSGPGSYREQFF
NA	TRBJ2-1	17	NA	TRBV4-1	TGCGCCAGCAGCCAAGATAGGGCCAGGGGCCTCTACAATGAGCAGTTCTTC	CASSQDRARGLYNEQFF
NA	TRBJ2-1	12	NA	TRBV20-1	TGCAGTGCAACACTAGCAAAGAATGAGCAGTTCTTC	CSATLAKNEQFF
NA	TRBJ2-3	13	NA	TRBV5-1	TGCGCCAGCATGGGGGCAGGGACAGATACGCAGTATTTT	CASMGAGTDTQYF
TRBD2	TRBJ2-1	18	NA	TRBV20-1	TGCAGTGCTAGAGATCCAGCGGGGGCGTTCCACTCCTACAATGAGCAGTTCTTC	CSARDPAGAFHSYNEQFF